This T cell receptor beta chain was retrieved from a study of vaccination effects on CD4 cells after COVID-19. The CDR3 runs 15 residues. Germline V gene data show CDR1 as LNHDA and CDR2 as SQIVND (reference sequence). Between the trimmed V and J ends, which lost 4 bases and 4 bases, there was a span of 16 bases. Following culture for approximately ten days, CD4+ T cells were isolated. Recipients of the vaccine had no prior SARS-CoV-2 infection and negative nucleocapsid antibodies. TCRdb's table, derived via immunoSEQ multiplex PCR, lists solely in-frame clones and lacks some. The sample records about 72,000 clones, around 77% being singletons. Points on this clone: Its antigen is unidentified.

The specimen was CD4+ T cells from PBMCs cultured without peptide, collected before COVID-19 vaccination. The chain joins TRBV19 to TRBJ1-2; D unclear. This clonotype originated in a human donor who received a COVID-19 vaccine. As DNA, the CDR3 is TGTGCCAGTAGTACCAGTTTTGGGCCTATCTATGGCTACACCTTC. It specifies CASSTSFGPIYGYTF.